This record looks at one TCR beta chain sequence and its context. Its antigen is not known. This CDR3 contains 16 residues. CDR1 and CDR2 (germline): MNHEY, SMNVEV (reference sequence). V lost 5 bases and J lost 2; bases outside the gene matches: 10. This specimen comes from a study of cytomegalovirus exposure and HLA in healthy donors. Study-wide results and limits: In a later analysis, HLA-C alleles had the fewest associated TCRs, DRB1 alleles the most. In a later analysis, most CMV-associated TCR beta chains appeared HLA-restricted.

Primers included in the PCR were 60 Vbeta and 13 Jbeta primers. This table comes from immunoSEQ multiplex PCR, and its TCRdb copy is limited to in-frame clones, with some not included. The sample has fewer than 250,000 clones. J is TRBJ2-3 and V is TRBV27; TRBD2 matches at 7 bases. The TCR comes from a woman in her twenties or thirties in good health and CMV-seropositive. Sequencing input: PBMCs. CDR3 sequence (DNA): TGTGCCAGCAGTCCAATATCTAGCGGAAACACAGATACGCAGTATTTT. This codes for CASSPISSGNTDTQYF.